This T cell receptor beta chain came from a study of long-term antiretroviral therapy in people with HIV. Broader study findings: In samples taken after ART, diversity increased but remained below transplant donor control levels. On ART adherence, viral resistance or therapy changes, no data were available.

A note on this clone: Its cognate antigen is unknown.

Version v3.0 of the immunoSEQ assay ran at survey level. The method was immunoSEQ multiplex PCR; TCRdb's version includes in-frame clones alone and lacks a portion of them. The sample yields about 19,000 clones, roughly four fifths seen once. HIV-positive participants all received treatment in the United States. V was clipped by 4 bases and J by 4 bases; unmatched bases: 7. Germline lookup yields CDR1 SEHNR and CDR2 FQNEAQ (reference sequence). This CDR3 region has 15 residues. The sequence came from a man aged 45-65 years with HIV. Sequenced material: unsorted PBMCs, taken 2.2 years after starting antiretroviral therapy. This chain links TRBV7-9 with TRBJ1-3; TRBD1 aligns across 7 bases. For the CDR3, the DNA is TGTGCCAGCAGCTACAGGGGCGCTGGGGGAAACACCATATATTTT. Amino acid sequence: CASSYRGAGGNTIYF.